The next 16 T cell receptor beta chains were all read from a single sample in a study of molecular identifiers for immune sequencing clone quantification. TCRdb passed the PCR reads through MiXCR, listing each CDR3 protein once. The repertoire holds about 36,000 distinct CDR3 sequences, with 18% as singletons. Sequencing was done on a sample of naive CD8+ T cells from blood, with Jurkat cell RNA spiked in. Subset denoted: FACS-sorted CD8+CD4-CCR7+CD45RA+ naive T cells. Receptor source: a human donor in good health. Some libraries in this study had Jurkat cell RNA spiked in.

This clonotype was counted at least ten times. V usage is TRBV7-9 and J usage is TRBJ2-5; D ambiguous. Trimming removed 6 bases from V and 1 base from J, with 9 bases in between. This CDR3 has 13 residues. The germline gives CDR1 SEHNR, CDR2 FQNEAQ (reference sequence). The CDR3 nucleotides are TGTGCCAGCAGTCCGGACCCCCAAGAGACCCAGTACTTC. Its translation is CASSPDPQETQYF.

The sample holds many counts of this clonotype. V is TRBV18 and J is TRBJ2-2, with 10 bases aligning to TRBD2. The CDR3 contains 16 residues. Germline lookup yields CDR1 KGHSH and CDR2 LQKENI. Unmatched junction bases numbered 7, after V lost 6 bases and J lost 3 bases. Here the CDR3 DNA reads TGTGCCAGCTCCGAAAGCGGGAGGGCCGACACCGGGGAGCTGTTTTTT. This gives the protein CASSESGRADTGELFF. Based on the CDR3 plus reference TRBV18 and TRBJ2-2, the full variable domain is NAGVMQNPRHLVRRRGQEARLRCSPMKGHSHVYWYRQLPEEGLKFMVYLQKENIIDESGMPKERFSAEFPKEGPSILRIQQVVRGDSAAYFCASSESGRADTGELFFGEGSRLTVL.

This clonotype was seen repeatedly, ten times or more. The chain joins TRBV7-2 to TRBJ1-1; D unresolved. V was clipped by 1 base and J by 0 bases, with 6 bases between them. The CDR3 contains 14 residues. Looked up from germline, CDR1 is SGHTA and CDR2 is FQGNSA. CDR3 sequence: CASSLERLNTEAFF. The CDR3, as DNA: TGTGCCAGCAGCTTAGAACGGTTGAACACTGAAGCTTTCTTT.

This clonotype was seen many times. The CDR3 sequence: CASSCSGQGCEQYF. The CDR3 nucleotides are TGTGCCAGCAGTTGTAGCGGACAGGGATGCGAGCAGTACTTC. The chain has TRBV6-5 and TRBJ2-7, with 8 bases fitting TRBD1. The V segment lost 4 bases and the J segment 6 bases; nucleotides outside the gene matches: 8. This CDR3 spans 14 amino acids. CDR1 MNHEY and CDR2 SVGAGI come from the germline V gene.

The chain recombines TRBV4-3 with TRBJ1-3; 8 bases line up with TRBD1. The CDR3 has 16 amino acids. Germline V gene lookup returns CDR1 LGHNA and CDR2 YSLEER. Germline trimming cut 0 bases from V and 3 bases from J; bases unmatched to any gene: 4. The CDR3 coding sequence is TGCGCCAGCAGCCAAGACGAACAGGGGGTTGGAAACACCATATATTTT. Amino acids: CASSQDEQGVGNTIYF.

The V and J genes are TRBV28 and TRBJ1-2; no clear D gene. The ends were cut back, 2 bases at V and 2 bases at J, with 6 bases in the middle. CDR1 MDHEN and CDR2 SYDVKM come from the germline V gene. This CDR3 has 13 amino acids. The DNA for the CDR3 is TGTGCCAGCAGTTTAAGTCTAAACTATGGCTACACCTTC. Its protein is CASSLSLNYGYTF.

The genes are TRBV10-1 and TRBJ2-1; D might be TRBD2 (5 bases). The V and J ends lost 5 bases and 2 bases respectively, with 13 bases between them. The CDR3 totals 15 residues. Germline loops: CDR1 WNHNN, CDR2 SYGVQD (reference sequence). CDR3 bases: TGCGCCAGCAGTCCTGGGAGATCCGCCTACAATGAGCAGTTCTTC. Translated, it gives CASSPGRSAYNEQFF.

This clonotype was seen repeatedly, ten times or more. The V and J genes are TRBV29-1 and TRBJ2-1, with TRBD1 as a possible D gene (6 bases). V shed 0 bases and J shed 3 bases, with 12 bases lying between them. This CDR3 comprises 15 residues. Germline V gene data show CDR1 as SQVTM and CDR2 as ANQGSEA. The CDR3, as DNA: TGCAGCGTTGAAGACCCCCAGGGGATCTACAATGAGCAGTTCTTC. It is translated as CSVEDPQGIYNEQFF.

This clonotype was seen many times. CDR3 protein: CASSQSGGWRGYTF. DNA for the CDR3: TGCGCCAGCAGTCAATCGGGAGGGTGGCGTGGCTACACCTTC. The rearrangement joins TRBV23-1 to TRBJ1-2; no clear D gene. TRBV23-1 qualifies as an ORF whose function is uncertain. V was clipped by 0 bases and J by 7 bases, with 12 bases between them. The CDR3 is 14 amino acids.

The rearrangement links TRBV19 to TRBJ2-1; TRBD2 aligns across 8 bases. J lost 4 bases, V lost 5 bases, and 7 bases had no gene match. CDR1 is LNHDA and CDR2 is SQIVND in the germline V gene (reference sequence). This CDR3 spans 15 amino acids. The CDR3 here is CASSPTSGAYNEQFF. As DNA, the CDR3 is TGTGCCAGTAGTCCCACTAGCGGAGCATACAATGAGCAGTTCTTC. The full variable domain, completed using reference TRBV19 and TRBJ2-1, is DGGITQSPKYLFRKEGQNVTLSCEQNLNHDAMYWYRQDPGQGLRLIYYSQIVNDFQKGDIAEGYSVSREKKESFPLTVTSAQKNPTAFYLCASSPTSGAYNEQFFGPGTRLTVL.

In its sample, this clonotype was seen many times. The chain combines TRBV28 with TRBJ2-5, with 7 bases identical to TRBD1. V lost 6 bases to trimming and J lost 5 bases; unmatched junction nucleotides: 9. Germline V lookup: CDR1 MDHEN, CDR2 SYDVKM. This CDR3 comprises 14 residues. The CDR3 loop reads CASSHRGYSETQYF. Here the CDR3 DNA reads TGTGCCAGCAGCCACAGGGGATATAGTGAGACCCAGTACTTC.

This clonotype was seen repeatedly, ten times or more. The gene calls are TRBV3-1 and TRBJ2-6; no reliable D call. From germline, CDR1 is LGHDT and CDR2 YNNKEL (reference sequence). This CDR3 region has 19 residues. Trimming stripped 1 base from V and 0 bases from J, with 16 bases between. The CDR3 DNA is TGTGCCAGCAGCCAAGTGTACGGTGGGGTCTACTCTGGGGCCAACGTCCTGACTTTC. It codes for CASSQVYGGVYSGANVLTF. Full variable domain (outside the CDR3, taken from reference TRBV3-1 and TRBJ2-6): DTAVSQTPKYLVTQMGNDKSIKCEQNLGHDTMYWYKQDSKKFLKIMFSYNNKELIINETVPNRFSPKSPDKAHLNLHINSLELGDSAVYFCASSQVYGGVYSGANVLTFGAGSRLTVL.

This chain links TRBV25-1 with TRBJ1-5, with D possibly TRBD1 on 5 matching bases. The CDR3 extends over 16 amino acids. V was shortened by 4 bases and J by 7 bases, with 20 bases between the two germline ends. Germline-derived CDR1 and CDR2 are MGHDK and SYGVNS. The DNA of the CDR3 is TGTGCCAGCAGTGCCCCGGGCCCTAAAGGGGAACAGCCCCAGCATTTT. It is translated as CASSAPGPKGEQPQHF. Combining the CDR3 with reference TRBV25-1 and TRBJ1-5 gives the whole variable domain EADIYQTPRYLVIGTGKKITLECSQTMGHDKMYWYQQDPGMELHLIHYSYGVNSTEKGDLSSESTVSRIRTEHFPLTLESARPSHTSQYLCASSAPGPKGEQPQHFGDGTRLSIL.

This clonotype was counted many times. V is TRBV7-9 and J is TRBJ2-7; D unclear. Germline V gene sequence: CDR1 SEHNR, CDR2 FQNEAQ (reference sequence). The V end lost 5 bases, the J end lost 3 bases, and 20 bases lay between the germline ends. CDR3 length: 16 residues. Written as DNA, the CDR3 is TGTGCCAGCAGCCCCGAGGCCGGGTGGATGGTCTACGAGCAGTACTTC. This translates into CASSPEAGWMVYEQYF.

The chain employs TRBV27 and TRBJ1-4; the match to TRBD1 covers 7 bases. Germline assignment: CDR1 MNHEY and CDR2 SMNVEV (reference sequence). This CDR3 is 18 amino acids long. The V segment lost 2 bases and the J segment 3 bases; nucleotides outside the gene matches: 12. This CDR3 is CASSLVVVRGIANEKLFF. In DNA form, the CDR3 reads TGTGCCAGCAGTTTAGTCGTCGTCAGGGGGATTGCTAATGAAAAACTGTTTTTT.

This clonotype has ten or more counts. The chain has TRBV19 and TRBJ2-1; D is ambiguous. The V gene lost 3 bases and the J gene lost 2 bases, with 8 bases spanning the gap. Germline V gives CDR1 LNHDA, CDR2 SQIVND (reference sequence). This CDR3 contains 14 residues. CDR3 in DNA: TGTGCCAGTAGTATCGGCAGGACCTACAATGAGCAGTTCTTC. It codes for CASSIGRTYNEQFF.